This T cell receptor beta chain was identified during a study of blood T cell repertoires in COVID-19. Germline V gene sequence: CDR1 MNHEY, CDR2 SMNVEV (reference sequence). The CDR3 contains 15 residues. With V trimmed by 6 bases and J by 3 bases, 8 bases remained unmatched. Sequencing used immunoSEQ multiplex PCR; TCRdb keeps in-frame clones, though not all of them. The data contain 200,000 to 300,000 clones, around 88% of them singletons. This clonotype was sampled from a woman in her 30s who had recovered from COVID-19. Sequencing was performed on peripheral blood. This rearrangement joins TRBV27 to TRBJ1-2, with 9 bases fitting TRBD1. CDR3 sequence reads: CASRHFTGGDYGYTF. The CDR3 DNA reads TGTGCCAGCAGACACTTCACAGGGGGCGACTATGGCTACACCTTC.